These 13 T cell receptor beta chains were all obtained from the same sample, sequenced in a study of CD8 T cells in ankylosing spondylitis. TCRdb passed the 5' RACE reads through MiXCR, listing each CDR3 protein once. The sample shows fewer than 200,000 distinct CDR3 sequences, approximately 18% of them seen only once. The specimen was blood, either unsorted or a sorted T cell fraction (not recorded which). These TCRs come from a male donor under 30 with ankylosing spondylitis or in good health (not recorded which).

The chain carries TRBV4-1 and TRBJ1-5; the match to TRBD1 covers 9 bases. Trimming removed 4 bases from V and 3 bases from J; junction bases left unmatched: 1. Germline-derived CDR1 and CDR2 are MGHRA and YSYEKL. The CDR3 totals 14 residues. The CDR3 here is CASSRDRANQPQHF. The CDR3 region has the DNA TGCGCCAGCAGCCGGGACAGGGCCAATCAGCCCCAGCATTTT.

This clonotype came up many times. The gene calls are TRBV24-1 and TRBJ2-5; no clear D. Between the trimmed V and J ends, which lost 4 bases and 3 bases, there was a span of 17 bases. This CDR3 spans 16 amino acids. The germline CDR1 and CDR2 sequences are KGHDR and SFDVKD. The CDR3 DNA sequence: TGTGCCACCAGTGACCCATCCGGGCCGAACAAAGAGACCCAGTACTTC. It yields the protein CATSDPSGPNKETQYF.

The CDR3 protein is CASSLRLAGDWGLTDTQYF. The CDR3 DNA is TGTGCCAGCAGTCTCCGGCTAGCGGGAGATTGGGGGCTCACAGATACGCAGTATTTT. The gene calls are TRBV12-3 or TRBV12-4 and TRBJ2-3; TRBD2 matches 10 bases. The CDR3 extends over 19 amino acids. V was clipped by 5 bases and J by 2 bases; unmatched bases: 16.

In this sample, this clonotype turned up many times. CDR3 region: CAISGPAGTGELFF. The CDR3 DNA reads as TGTGCCATCTCAGGGCCAGCAGGCACCGGGGAGCTGTTTTTT. The chain has TRBV10-3 and TRBJ2-2; D is perhaps TRBD1 (5 bases). The CDR3 covers 14 residues. Germline-derived CDR1 and CDR2 are ENHRY and SYGVKD. The V and J ends lost 8 bases and 4 bases respectively, with 14 bases between them.

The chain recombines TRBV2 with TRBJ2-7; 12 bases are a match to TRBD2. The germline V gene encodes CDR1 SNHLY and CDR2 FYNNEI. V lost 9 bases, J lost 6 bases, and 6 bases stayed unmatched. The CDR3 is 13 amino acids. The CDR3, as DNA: TGTGCCAGTTCCAGACTAGCGGGAGTCGAGCAGTACGTC. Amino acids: CASSRLAGVEQYV.

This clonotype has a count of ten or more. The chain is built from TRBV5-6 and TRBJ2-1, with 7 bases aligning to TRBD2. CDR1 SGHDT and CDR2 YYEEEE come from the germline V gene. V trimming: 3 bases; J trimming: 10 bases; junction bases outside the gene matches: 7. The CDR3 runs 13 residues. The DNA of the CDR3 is TGTGCCAGCAGCTCAATCGCGGGAGCCGAGCAGTTCTTC. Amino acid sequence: CASSSIAGAEQFF.

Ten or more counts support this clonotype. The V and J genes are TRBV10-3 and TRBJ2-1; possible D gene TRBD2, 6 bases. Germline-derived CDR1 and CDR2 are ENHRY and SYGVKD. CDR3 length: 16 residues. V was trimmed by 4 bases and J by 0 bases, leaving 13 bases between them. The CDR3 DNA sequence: TGTGCCATCAGTGCCGTGGGACTGGTCTCCTACAATGAGCAGTTCTTC. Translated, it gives CAISAVGLVSYNEQFF.

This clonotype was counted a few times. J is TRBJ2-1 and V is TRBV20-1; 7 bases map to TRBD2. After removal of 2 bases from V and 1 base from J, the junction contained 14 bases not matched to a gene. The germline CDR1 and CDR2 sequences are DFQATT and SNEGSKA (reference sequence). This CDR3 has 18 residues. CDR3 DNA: TGCAGTGCTAGAAACCCCCGGGACTACCGAAAGTCCTACAATGAGCAGTTCTTC. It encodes CSARNPRDYRKSYNEQFF.

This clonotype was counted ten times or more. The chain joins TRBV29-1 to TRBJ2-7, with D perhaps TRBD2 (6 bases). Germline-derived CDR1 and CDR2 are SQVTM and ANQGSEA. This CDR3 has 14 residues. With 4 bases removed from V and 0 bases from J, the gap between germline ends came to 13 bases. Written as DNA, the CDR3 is TGCAGCGTTGGTTCTAGCGTGACCTCCTACGAGCAGTACTTC. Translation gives CSVGSSVTSYEQYF.

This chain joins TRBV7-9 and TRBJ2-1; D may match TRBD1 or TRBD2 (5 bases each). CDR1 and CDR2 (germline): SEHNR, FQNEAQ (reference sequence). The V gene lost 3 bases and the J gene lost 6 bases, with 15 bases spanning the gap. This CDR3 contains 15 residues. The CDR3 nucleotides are TGTGCCAGCAGCTTCGGGACCCCCGCACTCAATGAGCAGTTCTTC. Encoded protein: CASSFGTPALNEQFF.

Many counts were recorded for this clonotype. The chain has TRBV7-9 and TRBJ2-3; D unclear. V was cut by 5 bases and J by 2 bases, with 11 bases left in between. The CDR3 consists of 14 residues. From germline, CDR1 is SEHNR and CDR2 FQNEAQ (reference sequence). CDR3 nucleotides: TGTGCCAGCAGCCGTACCTCGGCCACAGATACGCAGTATTTT. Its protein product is CASSRTSATDTQYF.

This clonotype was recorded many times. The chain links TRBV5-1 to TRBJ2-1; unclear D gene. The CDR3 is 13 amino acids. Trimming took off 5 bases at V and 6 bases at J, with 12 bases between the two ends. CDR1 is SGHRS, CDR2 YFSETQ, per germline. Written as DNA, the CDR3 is TGCGCCAGCAGAGCCGGGTTTCTCAATGAGCAGTTCTTC. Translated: CASRAGFLNEQFF.

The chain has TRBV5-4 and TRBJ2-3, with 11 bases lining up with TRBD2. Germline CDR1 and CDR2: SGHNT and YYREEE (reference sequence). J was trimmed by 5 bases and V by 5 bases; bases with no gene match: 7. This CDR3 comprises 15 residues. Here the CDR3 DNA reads TGTGCCAGCAGTTCCCTAGCGGGAGGTGGAGATACGCAGTATTTT. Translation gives CASSSLAGGGDTQYF.